This TCR beta chain stems from a study of Tregs in tolerant kidney transplant recipients. Study findings and constraints: Validation in larger populations is needed because few patients were studied.

CDR1 is KGHSH, CDR2 LQKENI, per germline. The CDR3 has 12 residues. Deletions cut 6 bases from V and 4 bases from J, with 9 bases between. The table came from immunoSEQ multiplex PCR; TCRdb's copy has only in-frame clones and leaves some out. The table shows roughly 80,000 clones, with more than 85% occurring only once. Turning to this clone: Its antigen is not identified.

The receptor's source is a human donor who received a combined kidney and bone marrow transplant. The V gene is TRBV18, the J gene TRBJ2-5, with D tentatively TRBD2 (6 bases). The sequencing used Tregs from blood, collected before the transplant. The chain's CDR3 is CASSDGGETQYF. In nucleotides, the CDR3 is TGTGCCAGCTCGGACGGGGGAGAGACCCAGTACTTC.